The 5 T cell receptor beta chains listed next were all sequenced from one sample in a study of PD-1 blockade in classical Hodgkin lymphoma. Using immunoSEQ multiplex PCR, the repertoire was profiled, and TCRdb retains in-frame clones only, with some absent. Among tens of thousands of clones listed, around 68% were seen once. Time point denoted: cycle 4 day 1 (C4D1), after 5 to 7 weeks of nivolumab. With no exception, relapse followed autologous stem cell transplantation in all patients, and brentuximab vedotin exposure varied. Sequenced material: peripheral blood mononuclear cells (PBMCs), taken before the fourth cycle of nivolumab. The origin of the receptors is a human donor with classical Hodgkin lymphoma.

This chain connects TRBV10-3 to TRBJ2-1, with 10 bases matching TRBD2. The germline gives CDR1 ENHRY, CDR2 SYGVKD. The CDR3 has 14 amino acids. Trimming took 4 bases from V and 6 from J; bases not matched to a gene: 3. CDR3 amino acids: CAISAASGSNEQFF. The DNA for the CDR3 is TGTGCCATCAGTGCCGCTAGCGGGAGCAATGAGCAGTTCTTC.

CDR3 sequence reads: CASSPGQGLNTEAFF. DNA of the CDR3: TGTGCCAGCAGCCCGGGACAGGGGTTAAACACTGAAGCTTTCTTT. This chain joins TRBV9 and TRBJ1-1; 10 bases agree with TRBD1. The CDR3 sequence is 15 residues long. Germline V gene data show CDR1 as SGDLS and CDR2 as YYNGEE. V lost 4 bases, J lost 2 bases, and 5 bases stayed unmatched. The full variable domain, rest sourced from reference TRBV9 and TRBJ1-1, is DSGVTQTPKHLITATGQRVTLRCSPRSGDLSVYWYQQSLDQGLQFLIQYYNGEERAKGNILERFSAQQFPDLHSELNLSSLELGDSALYFCASSPGQGLNTEAFFGQGTRLTVV.

This clone has just a few counts. CDR3 nucleotide sequence: TGTGCCTGGAGTGATGGGGGGACGGGTGAGCAGTTCTTC. The encoded protein is CAWSDGGTGEQFF. The chain is built from TRBV30 and TRBJ2-1, with D perhaps matching TRBD2 (6 bases). Trimming cost V 1 base and J 9 bases, with 13 bases left between them. Germline V gene sequence: CDR1 GTSNPN, CDR2 SVGIG (reference sequence). This CDR3 region has 13 residues.

J is TRBJ1-2 and V is TRBV5-1, with 7 nucleotides matching TRBD1. Germline-derived CDR1 and CDR2 are SGHRS and YFSETQ. Trimming removed 2 bases from V and 8 bases from J; junction bases left unmatched: 12. The CDR3 has 15 amino acids. The CDR3 protein is CASSLAQGRANGYTF. DNA for the CDR3: TGCGCCAGCAGCTTAGCACAGGGGCGGGCTAACGGCTACACCTTC.

This sequence joins TRBV13 and TRBJ2-7, with 8 bases fitting TRBD1. The trim removed 5 bases at V and 2 bases at J, leaving 8 bases unmatched. Per the germline V gene, CDR1 is PRHDT and CDR2 is FYEKMQ (reference sequence). The CDR3 totals 15 residues. Written as DNA, the CDR3 is TGTGCCAGCAGCCTCCAGACAGGGGCTACCTACGAGCAGTACTTC. It translates to CASSLQTGATYEQYF.